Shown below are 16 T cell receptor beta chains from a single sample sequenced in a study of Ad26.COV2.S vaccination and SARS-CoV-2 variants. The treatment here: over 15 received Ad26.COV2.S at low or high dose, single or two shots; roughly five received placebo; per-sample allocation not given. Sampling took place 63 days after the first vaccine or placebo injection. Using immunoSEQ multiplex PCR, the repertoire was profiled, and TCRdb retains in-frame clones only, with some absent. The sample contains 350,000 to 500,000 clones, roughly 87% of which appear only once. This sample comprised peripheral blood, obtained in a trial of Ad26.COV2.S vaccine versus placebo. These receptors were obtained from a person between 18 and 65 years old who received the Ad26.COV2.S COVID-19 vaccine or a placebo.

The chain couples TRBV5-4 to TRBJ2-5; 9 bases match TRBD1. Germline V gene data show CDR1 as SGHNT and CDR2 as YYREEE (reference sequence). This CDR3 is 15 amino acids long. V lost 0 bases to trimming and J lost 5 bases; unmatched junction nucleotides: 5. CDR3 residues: CASSLVQGAPETQYF. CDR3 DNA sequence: TGTGCCAGCAGCTTGGTACAGGGGGCGCCGGAGACCCAGTACTTC.

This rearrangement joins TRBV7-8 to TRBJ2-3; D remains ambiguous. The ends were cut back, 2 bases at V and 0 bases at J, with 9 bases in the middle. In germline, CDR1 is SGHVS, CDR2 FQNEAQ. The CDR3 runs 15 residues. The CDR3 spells CASSLNAFSTDTQYF. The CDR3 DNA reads TGTGCCAGCAGCTTAAATGCTTTTAGCACAGATACGCAGTATTTT.

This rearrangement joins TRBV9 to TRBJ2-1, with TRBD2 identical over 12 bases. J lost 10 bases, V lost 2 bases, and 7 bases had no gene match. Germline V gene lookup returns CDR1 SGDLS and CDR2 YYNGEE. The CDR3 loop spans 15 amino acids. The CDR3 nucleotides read TGTGCCAGCAGCGTGACCAGACTAGCGGGAGTCGAGCAGTTCTTC. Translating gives CASSVTRLAGVEQFF.

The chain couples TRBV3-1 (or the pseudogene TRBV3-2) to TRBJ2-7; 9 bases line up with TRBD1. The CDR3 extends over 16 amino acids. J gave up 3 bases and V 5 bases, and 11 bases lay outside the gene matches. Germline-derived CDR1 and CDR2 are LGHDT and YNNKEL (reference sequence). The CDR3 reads CASSSRGQGNSYEQYF. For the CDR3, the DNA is TGTGCCAGCAGCAGCAGGGGACAGGGAAATAGCTACGAGCAGTACTTC.

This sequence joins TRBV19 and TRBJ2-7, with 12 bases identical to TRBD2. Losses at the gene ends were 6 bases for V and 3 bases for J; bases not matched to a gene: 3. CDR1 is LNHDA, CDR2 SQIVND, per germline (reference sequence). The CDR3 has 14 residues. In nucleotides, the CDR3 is TGTGCCAGTAGCGGACTAGCGGGGCTCTACGAGCAGTACTTC. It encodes CASSGLAGLYEQYF. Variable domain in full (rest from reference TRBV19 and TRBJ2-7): DGGITQSPKYLFRKEGQNVTLSCEQNLNHDAMYWYRQDPGQGLRLIYYSQIVNDFQKGDIAEGYSVSREKKESFPLTVTSAQKNPTAFYLCASSGLAGLYEQYFGPGTRLTVT.

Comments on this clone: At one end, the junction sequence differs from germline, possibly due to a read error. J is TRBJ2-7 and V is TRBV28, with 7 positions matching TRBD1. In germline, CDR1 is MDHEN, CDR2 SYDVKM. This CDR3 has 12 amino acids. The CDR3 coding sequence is TGTGCCAGCAGTTTAGGGGGACAGCTTAGGGACTTC. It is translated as CASSLGGQLRDF.

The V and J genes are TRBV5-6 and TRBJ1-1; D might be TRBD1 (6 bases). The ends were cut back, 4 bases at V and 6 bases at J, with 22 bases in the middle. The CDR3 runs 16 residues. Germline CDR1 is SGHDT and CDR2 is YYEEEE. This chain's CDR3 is CASSVGRGQRVSEAFF. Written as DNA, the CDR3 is TGTGCCAGCAGCGTGGGCCGGGGGCAAAGGGTATCTGAAGCTTTCTTT.

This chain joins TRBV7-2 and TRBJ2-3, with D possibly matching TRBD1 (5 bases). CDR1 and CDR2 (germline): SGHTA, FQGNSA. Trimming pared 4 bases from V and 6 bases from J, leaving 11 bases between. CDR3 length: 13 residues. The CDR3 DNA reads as TGTGCCAGCAGCTACGACAGACCTGATACGCAGTATTTT. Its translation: CASSYDRPDTQYF.

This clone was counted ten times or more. CDR3 sequence: CASAPGLAASLAKNIQYF. CDR3 nucleotides: TGCGCCAGCGCCCCGGGGCTAGCGGCGTCATTAGCCAAAAACATTCAGTACTTC. The chain employs TRBV4-1 and TRBJ2-4; 7 bases agree with TRBD2. V was pared by 8 bases and J by 0 bases, with 16 bases of the junction left unmatched. CDR3 length equals 18 residues. Germline values: CDR1 MGHRA, CDR2 YSYEKL.

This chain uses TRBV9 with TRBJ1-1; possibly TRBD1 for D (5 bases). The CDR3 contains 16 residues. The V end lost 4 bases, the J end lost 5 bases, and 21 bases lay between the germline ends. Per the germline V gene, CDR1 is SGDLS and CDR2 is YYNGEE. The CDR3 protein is CASSPPGEGVETEAFF. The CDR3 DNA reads TGTGCCAGCAGCCCACCTGGGGAAGGGGTGGAAACTGAAGCTTTCTTT.

CDR3: CASSVDPDVFPESNQPQHF. CDR3 sequence (DNA): TGTGCCAGCAGCGTAGATCCTGACGTATTTCCAGAATCTAATCAGCCCCAGCATTTT. The chain carries TRBV9 and TRBJ1-5, with D hard to call. The germline gives CDR1 SGDLS, CDR2 YYNGEE. The CDR3 length is 19 residues. V lost 0 bases, J lost 4 bases, and 23 bases lay in between. Full variable domain (remainder filled in from reference TRBV9 and TRBJ1-5): DSGVTQTPKHLITATGQRVTLRCSPRSGDLSVYWYQQSLDQGLQFLIQYYNGEERAKGNILERFSAQQFPDLHSELNLSSLELGDSALYFCASSVDPDVFPESNQPQHFGDGTRLSIL.

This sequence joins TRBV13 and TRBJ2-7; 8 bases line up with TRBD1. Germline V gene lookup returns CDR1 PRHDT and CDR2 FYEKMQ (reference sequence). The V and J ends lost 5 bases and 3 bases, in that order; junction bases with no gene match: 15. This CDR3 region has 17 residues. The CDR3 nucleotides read TGTGCCAGCAGCCCCGCCGGGACAGGCCCCCGGATCTACGAGCAGTACTTC. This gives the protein CASSPAGTGPRIYEQYF.

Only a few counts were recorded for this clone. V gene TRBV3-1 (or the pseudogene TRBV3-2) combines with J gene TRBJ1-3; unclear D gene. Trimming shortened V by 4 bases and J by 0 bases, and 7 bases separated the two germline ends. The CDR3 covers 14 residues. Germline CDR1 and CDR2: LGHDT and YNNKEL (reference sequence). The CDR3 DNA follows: TGTGCCAGCAGCCTGACGGTCTCTGGAAACACCATATATTTT. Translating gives CASSLTVSGNTIYF.

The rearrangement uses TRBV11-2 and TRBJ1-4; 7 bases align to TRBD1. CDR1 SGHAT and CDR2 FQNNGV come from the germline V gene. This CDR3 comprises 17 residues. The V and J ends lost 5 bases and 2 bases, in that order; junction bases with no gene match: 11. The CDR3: CASSTWGTEDTNEKLFF. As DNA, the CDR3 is TGTGCCAGCAGCACATGGGGGACAGAGGATACTAATGAAAAACTGTTTTTT. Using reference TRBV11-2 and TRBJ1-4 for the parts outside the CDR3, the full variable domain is EAGVAQSPRYKIIEKRQSVAFWCNPISGHATLYWYQQILGQGPKLLIQFQNNGVVDDSQLPKDRFSAERLKGVDSTLKIQPAKLEDSAVYLCASSTWGTEDTNEKLFFGSGTQLSVL.

The CDR3 DNA reads TGTGCCAGCAGCTTAGTTCTTGGTCTAGCGGACACCTACGAGCAGTACTTC. Amino acids: CASSLVLGLADTYEQYF. V is TRBV7-8 and J is TRBJ2-7; 7 bases line up with TRBD2. The CDR3 is made up of 17 amino acids. Losses at the gene ends were 1 base for V and 2 bases for J; bases not matched to a gene: 11. CDR1 is SGHVS and CDR2 is FQNEAQ in the germline V gene.

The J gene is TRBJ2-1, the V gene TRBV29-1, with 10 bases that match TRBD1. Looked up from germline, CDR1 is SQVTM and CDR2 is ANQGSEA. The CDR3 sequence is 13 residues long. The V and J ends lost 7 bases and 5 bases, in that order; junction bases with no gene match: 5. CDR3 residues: CSAPGQGNNEQFF. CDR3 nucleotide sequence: TGCAGCGCTCCGGGACAGGGGAACAATGAGCAGTTCTTC.